The present entry profiles one T cell receptor beta chain with its context. The antigen is not known. The source of the sample is a study of Tregs in tolerant kidney transplant recipients. Study summary: The nonmyeloablative bone marrow transplants came from related graft donors, with transient mixed chimerism. General observations from the study: Tolerant patients' donor-specific Tregs expanded beyond overall Tregs, suggesting antigen-driven growth. The small number of patients limits these findings pending further validation.

The CDR3 has 15 residues. V lost 3 bases, J lost 1 base, and 3 bases stayed unmatched. Germline V gene sequence: CDR1 MNHEY, CDR2 SVGAGI. The assay was immunoSEQ multiplex PCR, and TCRdb's table has in-frame clones only and misses some. The profile shows 50,000 to 80,000 clones, roughly 98% of them singletons. This chain links TRBV6-5 with TRBJ2-7, with 10 nucleotides matching TRBD1. The sequence derives from a human donor who received a combined kidney and bone marrow transplant. The material sequenced was Tregs from blood, taken before the transplant. The CDR3 is CASSYRGQGSYEQYF. The DNA of the CDR3 is TGTGCCAGCAGTTATCGGGGACAGGGGTCCTACGAGCAGTACTTC.